The 21 T cell receptor beta chains in this list originate from one sample, sequenced in a study of blood T cell repertoires in COVID-19. The protocol was immunoSEQ multiplex PCR, while the TCRdb copy is restricted to in-frame clones and leaves out a portion. The table lists 340,000 or so clones, 80% to 90% of them singletons, with approximately 4.4% in the top ten. The specimen was PBMCs or T cells enriched from blood (not recorded which). These TCRs come from a middle-aged woman with acute COVID-19.

This clone came up once. The chain couples TRBV6-5 to TRBJ1-5; TRBD1 aligns across 10 bases. Germline V CDR1 and CDR2: MNHEY, SVGAGI. V shed 8 bases and J 3 bases; nucleotides not matched to a gene: 4. This CDR3 is built from 14 residues. The CDR3 protein is CASGTGEFNQPQHF. The CDR3 bases are TGTGCCAGCGGGACAGGGGAGTTCAATCAGCCCCAGCATTTT.

This chain connects TRBV11-2 to TRBJ2-1, with TRBD1 matching 9 bases. V lost 5 bases to trimming and J lost 6 bases; unmatched junction nucleotides: 11. The CDR3 loop spans 16 amino acids. CDR1 and CDR2 (germline): SGHAT, FQNNGV. CDR3 sequence reads: CASSRGTGKDVNEQFF. The CDR3 region has the DNA TGTGCCAGCAGCCGGGGGACAGGGAAGGACGTCAATGAGCAGTTCTTC. The full variable domain, with the rest looked up from reference TRBV11-2 and TRBJ2-1, is EAGVAQSPRYKIIEKRQSVAFWCNPISGHATLYWYQQILGQGPKLLIQFQNNGVVDDSQLPKDRFSAERLKGVDSTLKIQPAKLEDSAVYLCASSRGTGKDVNEQFFGPGTRLTVL.

This chain links TRBV19 with TRBJ1-1; 12 nucleotides match TRBD1. This CDR3 contains 15 residues. The germline gives CDR1 LNHDA, CDR2 SQIVND (reference sequence). V shed 7 bases, J shed 7 bases, and the junction held 10 bases outside the gene matches. The CDR3 nucleotides are TGTGCCAGTACCCTCGGGGGACAGGGGGCCGGTGAAGCTTTCTTT. Translation gives CASTLGGQGAGEAFF.

This clone was seen a single time. The chain joins TRBV15 to TRBJ1-4; D might be TRBD1 (6 bases). The V gene's germline CDR1 is LNHNV and CDR2 YYDKDF (reference sequence). V was trimmed by 2 bases and J by 7 bases, leaving 20 bases between them. There are 17 residues in the CDR3. The CDR3 DNA sequence: TGTGCCACCAGCAGACCACAGGGTACGGCAGGCGGTGAAAAACTGTTTTTT. This codes for CATSRPQGTAGGEKLFF.

J is TRBJ1-2 and V is TRBV12-5, with TRBD1 matching 10 bases. The V segment lost 5 bases and the J segment 0 bases; nucleotides outside the gene matches: 15. This CDR3 is built from 19 residues. CDR1 is LGHNT and CDR2 is FRNRAP in the germline V gene. The CDR3 DNA sequence: TGTGCTAGTGGTAAAAGACGGGACAGGGGACTTCCCTCTAACTATGGCTACACCTTC. Encoded protein: CASGKRRDRGLPSNYGYTF.

This chain links TRBV6-6 with TRBJ1-1, with a weak D call TRBD1 (5 bases). V was cut by 6 bases and J by 4 bases, with 15 bases left in between. CDR3 length equals 14 residues. Germline CDR1 reads MNHNY; CDR2 reads SVGAGI (reference sequence). This chain's CDR3 is CASRDPKGATEAFF. CDR3 nucleotide sequence: TGTGCCAGCAGAGACCCTAAAGGGGCCACTGAAGCTTTCTTT.

J is TRBJ2-3 and V is TRBV7-2, with D maybe TRBD2 (5 bases). The germline V gene encodes CDR1 SGHTA and CDR2 FQGNSA. The V end lost 1 base, the J end lost 6 bases, and 14 bases lay between the germline ends. This CDR3 contains 15 residues. In DNA, the CDR3 is TGTGCCAGCAGCTTAGGTCGCGGAGGAGCGGATACGCAGTATTTT. Translating it yields CASSLGRGGADTQYF.

The chain is built from TRBV10-3 and TRBJ2-2; 10 bases agree with TRBD2. This CDR3 is 20 amino acids long. Trimming took 0 bases from V and 2 from J; bases not matched to a gene: 12. Germline V gene sequence: CDR1 ENHRY, CDR2 SYGVKD. The CDR3 loop reads CAISESIFPSGGQNTGELFF. CDR3 DNA sequence: TGTGCCATCAGTGAGTCGATCTTCCCTAGCGGGGGACAAAACACCGGGGAGCTGTTTTTT.

The chain joins TRBV19 to TRBJ1-2; D possibly corresponds to TRBD1 (6 bases). Germline CDR1 LNHDA, CDR2 SQIVND (reference sequence). Trimming removed 9 bases at V and 9 bases at J, with 14 bases between. CDR3 length equals 11 residues. DNA of the CDR3: TGTGCCAGCACTCAAACAGGGAGCTACACCTTC. Its protein product is CASTQTGSYTF.

The J gene is TRBJ1-2, the V gene TRBV28, with D uncertain. This CDR3 spans 13 amino acids. The ends were cut back, 2 bases at V and 6 bases at J, with 10 bases in the middle. Looked up from germline, CDR1 is MDHEN and CDR2 is SYDVKM. DNA of the CDR3: TGTGCCAGCAGTTTAATCGGGTTGAATGGCTACACCTTC. It specifies CASSLIGLNGYTF.

This chain uses TRBV11-3 with TRBJ2-1, with 10 positions matching TRBD2. The CDR3 has 15 residues. CDR1 is SGHNT and CDR2 is YENEEA in the germline V gene. The V segment lost 4 bases and the J segment 3 bases; nucleotides outside the gene matches: 3. The CDR3 sequence is CASSSTSGNYNEQFF. CDR3 nucleotides: TGTGCCAGCAGCTCCACTAGCGGGAACTACAATGAGCAGTTCTTC.

The chain employs TRBV5-1 and TRBJ2-5; TRBD1 matches at 7 bases. Germline CDR1 is SGHRS and CDR2 is YFSETQ. The V and J ends lost 4 bases and 5 bases, in that order; junction bases with no gene match: 11. The CDR3 spans 15 residues. CDR3 sequence (DNA): TGCGCCAGCAGCAGGGACACAGGGGTGGGTGAGACCCAGTACTTC. It is translated as CASSRDTGVGETQYF.

This chain links TRBV2 with TRBJ2-2; D perhaps matches TRBD1 (6 bases). In germline, CDR1 is SNHLY, CDR2 FYNNEI. This CDR3 has 14 amino acids. Trimming took 8 bases from V and 5 from J, leaving 15 bases between them. CDR3 residues: CASQGSRGTGELFF. Written as DNA, the CDR3 is TGTGCCAGCCAGGGAAGCAGGGGAACCGGGGAGCTGTTTTTT.

The chain uses TRBV7-8 and TRBJ1-6; 8 bases agree with TRBD1. This CDR3 is built from 15 residues. J gave up 10 bases and V 5 bases, and 10 bases lay outside the gene matches. Looked up from germline, CDR1 is SGHVS and CDR2 is FQNEAQ. CDR3 region: CASSQGQAKGSPLHF. The CDR3 region has the DNA TGTGCCAGCAGCCAGGGACAGGCAAAAGGCTCACCCCTCCACTTT.

The CDR3 is CASSQGSTGSNQPQHF. The DNA of the CDR3 is TGTGCCAGCAGCCAAGGGTCGACAGGGTCCAATCAGCCCCAGCATTTT. The chain links TRBV4-2 to TRBJ1-5; TRBD1 matches 7 bases. J was trimmed by 3 bases and V by 1 base; bases with no gene match: 6. Germline CDR1 LGHNA, CDR2 YNFKEQ. The CDR3 extends over 16 amino acids.

CDR3 in DNA: TGTGCCAGCAGCCGCCAGCCTTCCAATAGACAGGGCAGATACAATGAGCAGTTCTTC. This gives the protein CASSRQPSNRQGRYNEQFF. The chain carries TRBV3-1 (or the pseudogene TRBV3-2) and TRBJ2-1; 7 nucleotides align to TRBD1. Germline V gene lookup returns CDR1 LGHDT and CDR2 YNNKEL (reference sequence). This CDR3 has 19 amino acids. The junction had 19 bases not matched to a gene; V was cut back by 4 bases and J by 4 bases.

V is TRBV5-6 and J is TRBJ2-7; D uncertain. V lost 2 bases to trimming and J lost 7 bases, with 13 bases between them. The CDR3 runs to 13 residues. Germline V gives CDR1 SGHDT, CDR2 YYEEEE. CDR3 nucleotide sequence: TGTGCCAGCAGCTTATTATTAGGAGCGGAGCAGTACTTC. As protein: CASSLLLGAEQYF. The variable domain in full, with the rest retrieved from reference TRBV5-6 and TRBJ2-7, is DAGVTQSPTHLIKTRGQQVTLRCSPKSGHDTVSWYQQALGQGPQFIFQYYEEEERQRGNFPDRFSGHQFPNYSSELNVNALLLGDSALYLCASSLLLGAEQYFGPGTRLTVT.

The chain joins TRBV19 to TRBJ1-1; no clear D gene. The V gene lost 4 bases and the J gene lost 2 bases, with 11 bases spanning the gap. The CDR3 extends over 14 amino acids. Germline values: CDR1 LNHDA, CDR2 SQIVND (reference sequence). The CDR3 DNA reads as TGTGCCAGTAGTAATGCGGGAACCAACACTGAAGCTTTCTTT. Translation: CASSNAGTNTEAFF.

The chain recombines TRBV28 with TRBJ1-2; 8 positions match TRBD1. Germline CDR1 reads MDHEN; CDR2 reads SYDVKM. The CDR3 sequence is 16 residues long. V was pared by 2 bases and J by 7 bases, with 12 bases of the junction left unmatched. Here the CDR3 reads CASSLPRTGKRSGYTF. In DNA, the CDR3 is TGTGCCAGCAGTTTACCTAGGACAGGGAAAAGGAGTGGCTACACCTTC.

J is TRBJ2-7 and V is TRBV28, with D possibly being TRBD1 (5 bases). CDR1 is MDHEN, CDR2 SYDVKM, per germline. Trimming took off 7 bases at V and 4 bases at J, with 23 bases between the two ends. The CDR3 sequence is 16 residues long. CDR3 sequence: CASKPNLGQGKYEQYF. The CDR3, as DNA: TGTGCCAGCAAACCCAACCTCGGGCAGGGAAAATACGAGCAGTACTTC.

The V gene is TRBV6-5, the J gene TRBJ1-5; possible D gene TRBD1, 6 bases. V lost 9 bases and J 4 bases, leaving 13 bases between the germline ends. From germline, CDR1 is MNHEY and CDR2 SVGAGI. The CDR3 has 13 amino acids. The DNA for the CDR3 is TGTGCCAGTAAACAGGGTAAGAATCAGCCCCAGCATTTT. It specifies CASKQGKNQPQHF.